This TCR beta chain was documented in a study of blood T cell repertoires in COVID-19. In the study overall: COVID-19 samples from acute and convalescent phases originated in the United States, Italy and Spain. Sources were T cells, B-cell-depleted T cells, or PBMCs; the material itself was cDNA or gDNA.

Trimming took 5 bases from V and 7 from J, leaving 19 bases between them. The CDR3 contains 15 residues. The germline V gene encodes CDR1 SEHNR and CDR2 FQNEAQ (reference sequence). As originally analysed: Amplifying reference gene primers gave estimates of nucleated cell counts. TCRdb keeps only in-frame clones here, not all; method: immunoSEQ multiplex PCR. Clone size and V and J calls were adopted from that table, with D and trimming inferred from the DNA. The repertoire consists of about 250,000 clones, with approximately 83% occurring once and the leading ten covering less than 5.5%. V gene TRBV7-9 combines with J gene TRBJ2-3; D not certain. This sequence was found in a man in his forties or fifties with active or convalescent COVID-19. Source material: peripheral blood. The DNA of the CDR3 is TGTGCCAGCAGCATAAAGTCCTCTAGGAACAATACGCAGTATTTT. Its protein product is CASSIKSSRNNTQYF.